This TCR beta chain was sequenced during a study of blood T cells in healthy people across ages. A second PCR, run for about 7 to 12 cycles, used a sample-barcoded 5' primer plus a J-beta primer mix. TCRdb analysed the 5' RACE reads with MiXCR anew, one entry per CDR3 protein. This table has 1.2 million to 1.5 million distinct CDR3 sequences, 40% to 50% appearing once. CDR3 length: 16 residues. Germline CDR1 is SGDLS and CDR2 is YYNGEE. The V and J ends lost 3 bases and 4 bases, in that order; junction bases with no gene match: 11. Sequenced sample: blood. This TCR was sampled from a woman aged 18 to 35 in good health. The chain recombines TRBV9 with TRBJ2-3; TRBD1 agrees at 7 bases. CDR3: CASSDYFRQGADTQYF. The CDR3 DNA sequence: TGTGCCAGCAGCGACTATTTCCGACAGGGCGCAGATACGCAGTATTTT.